Presented here are 32 T cell receptor beta chains from one specimen sequenced in a study of T-cell reconstitution after alpha-beta-depleted transplantation in children. Library preparation (for TCRbeta) was performed with unique molecular identifiers. TCRdb passed the PCR reads through MiXCR, listing each CDR3 protein once. The data hold around 530,000 distinct CDR3 sequences, with 30% to 35% observed a single time. The sequenced sample was PBMCs from the stem cell graft donor, obtained from the stem cell graft. Every receptor here comes from a human donor who donated a stem cell graft to a child with aplastic anemia.

This clonotype came up a few times. The rearrangement uses TRBV10-3 and TRBJ1-1; D perhaps matches TRBD1 (5 bases). CDR3 length equals 13 residues. Per germline, CDR1 ENHRY and CDR2 SYGVKD. Trimming left V 4 bases short and J 5 bases short, with 11 bases between. CDR3 sequence (DNA): TGTGCCATCAGTGGATTGGGGCTGACTGAAGCTTTCTTT. Its translation is CAISGLGLTEAFF.

This clonotype was seen a few times. This rearrangement joins TRBV9 to TRBJ2-3; D is ambiguous. The germline gives CDR1 SGDLS, CDR2 YYNGEE. The CDR3 totals 14 residues. V lost 1 base, J lost 2 bases, and 8 bases lay in between. This CDR3 is CASSVWHFTDTQYF. The CDR3 region has the DNA TGTGCCAGCAGCGTATGGCACTTCACAGATACGCAGTATTTT.

This clonotype was seen only a few times. The V gene is TRBV6-1, the J gene TRBJ2-7; tentatively, D is TRBD2 (6 bases). The CDR3 length is 14 residues. CDR1 MNHNS and CDR2 SASEGT come from the germline V gene. V shed 4 bases and J shed 0 bases, with 10 bases lying between them. Written as DNA, the CDR3 is TGTGCCAGCAGTGTGGGACTGACCTCCTACGAGCAGTACTTC. This encodes CASSVGLTSYEQYF.

This clonotype was found a few times. Here the CDR3 DNA reads TGTGCCAGCTGGGGACAGGGGATCCATGGCTACACCTTC. This translates into CASWGQGIHGYTF. This chain joins TRBV2 and TRBJ1-2, with 10 bases lining up with TRBD1. The CDR3 has 13 residues. CDR1 SNHLY and CDR2 FYNNEI come from the germline V gene. After removal of 8 bases from V and 6 bases from J, the junction contained 6 bases not matched to a gene. Combining the CDR3 with reference TRBV2 and TRBJ1-2 gives the whole variable domain EPEVTQTPSHQVTQMGQEVILRCVPISNHLYFYWYRQILGQKVEFLVSFYNNEISEKSEIFDDQFSVERPDGSNFTLKIRSTKLEDSAMYFCASWGQGIHGYTFGSGTRLTVV.

V and J are TRBV6-1 and TRBJ2-7; tentatively, D is TRBD1 (5 bases). The CDR3 is made up of 14 amino acids. V lost 3 bases to trimming and J lost 3 bases, with 12 bases between them. The germline V gene has CDR1 MNHNS and CDR2 SASEGT. The CDR3 sequence is CASSEYRILYEQYF. The DNA of the CDR3 is TGTGCCAGCAGTGAGTACAGGATTCTCTACGAGCAGTACTTC.

This clonotype was seen a handful of times. The genes are TRBV30 and TRBJ1-2; the D gene is possibly TRBD1 (5 bases). There are 15 residues in the CDR3. Germline V gene data show CDR1 as GTSNPN and CDR2 as SVGIG (reference sequence). V lost 4 bases to trimming and J lost 5 bases, with 20 bases between them. CDR3 sequence (DNA): TGTGCCTGGACAAGTCGACAGACTAGGATTTATGGCTACACCTTC. It specifies CAWTSRQTRIYGYTF.

A few counts support this clonotype. This sequence joins TRBV29-1 and TRBJ2-5; 15 nucleotides match TRBD2. The V segment lost 4 bases and the J segment 4 bases; nucleotides outside the gene matches: 7. Per the germline V gene, CDR1 is SQVTM and CDR2 is ANQGSEA. CDR3 length: 16 residues. CDR3 protein: CSVAGLAGGLGETQYF. CDR3 coding DNA: TGCAGCGTTGCGGGACTAGCGGGAGGTTTAGGAGAGACCCAGTACTTC.

The rearrangement joins TRBV9 to TRBJ1-2, with TRBD1 identical over 7 bases. Germline loops: CDR1 SGDLS, CDR2 YYNGEE. V was pared by 0 bases and J by 0 bases, with 11 bases of the junction left unmatched. There are 18 residues in the CDR3. In DNA form, the CDR3 reads TGTGCCAGCAGCGTAGCTAGGGCAGGGGGGGGCCCTAACTATGGCTACACCTTC. Translated: CASSVARAGGGPNYGYTF.

This clonotype turned up a few times. This chain uses TRBV29-1 with TRBJ1-2, with TRBD1 identical over 8 bases. Germline V gives CDR1 SQVTM, CDR2 ANQGSEA. This CDR3 region has 12 residues. With V trimmed by 3 bases and J by 7 bases, 4 bases remained unmatched. The CDR3 bases are TGCAGCGTTGAGCAGGGGGCGGGTGGCTACACCTTC. It is translated as CSVEQGAGGYTF.

This clonotype was seen only a few times. The chain joins TRBV5-8 to TRBJ1-1, with D uncertain. The ends were cut back, 1 base at V and 0 bases at J, with 10 bases in the middle. Looked up from germline, CDR1 is SGHTS and CDR2 is YDEGEE. The CDR3 runs to 15 residues. The chain's CDR3 is CASSLWNNLNTEAFF. The DNA for the CDR3 is TGTGCCAGCAGCTTGTGGAACAACTTGAACACTGAAGCTTTCTTT.

The rearrangement links TRBV20-1 to TRBJ1-1, with a tentative D call TRBD1 (5 bases). Looked up from germline, CDR1 is DFQATT and CDR2 is SNEGSKA (reference sequence). Trimming pared 1 base from V and 1 base from J, leaving 16 bases between. CDR3 size: 16 residues. The CDR3 nucleotides read TGCAGTGCTAGAGCGGGTATCGCAGGGAGGAACACTGAAGCTTTCTTT. Translating it yields CSARAGIAGRNTEAFF.

The chain combines TRBV29-1 with TRBJ1-1; TRBD1 matches 8 bases. Germline V gene data show CDR1 as SQVTM and CDR2 as ANQGSEA. The CDR3 extends over 14 amino acids. V lost 0 bases, J lost 6 bases, and 6 bases stayed unmatched. The CDR3 bases are TGCAGCGTTGAAGATCTTGGGACAGGCGCTGAAGCTTTCTTT. It encodes CSVEDLGTGAEAFF.

The V and J genes are TRBV5-1 and TRBJ2-7, with TRBD2 matching 7 bases. The CDR3 covers 14 residues. V trimming: 0 bases; J trimming: 3 bases; junction bases outside the gene matches: 3. From germline, CDR1 is SGHRS and CDR2 YFSETQ. The CDR3 bases are TGCGCCAGCAGCTTGGAAGGGACTAACTACGAGCAGTACGTC. It is translated as CASSLEGTNYEQYV.

The rearrangement uses TRBV11-2 and TRBJ1-1; D possibly corresponds to TRBD1 (6 bases). The CDR3 runs to 16 residues. The germline gives CDR1 SGHAT, CDR2 FQNNGV. The V gene lost 0 bases and the J gene lost 1 base, with 12 bases spanning the gap. As DNA, the CDR3 is TGTGCCAGCAGCTTAGATCTTGCGGGGGCGAACACTGAAGCTTTCTTT. It codes for CASSLDLAGANTEAFF.

The chain is built from TRBV6-5 and TRBJ2-1; 9 nucleotides line up with TRBD2. The CDR3 is made up of 17 amino acids. Germline lookup yields CDR1 MNHEY and CDR2 SVGAGI. V lost 4 bases, J lost 9 bases, and 16 bases stayed unmatched. This CDR3 is CASSWPGIAGDRSEQFF. The CDR3 DNA is TGTGCCAGCAGTTGGCCGGGGATAGCGGGAGATCGGAGTGAGCAGTTCTTC.

This clonotype was counted between two and nine times. The chain links TRBV5-1 to TRBJ2-7; 8 nucleotides match TRBD1. V was pared by 0 bases and J by 7 bases, with 6 bases of the junction left unmatched. This CDR3 is built from 14 residues. Germline V CDR1 and CDR2: SGHRS, YFSETQ. Here the CDR3 DNA reads TGCGCCAGCAGCTTGGAGACAGGGGTAAAAGAGCAGTACTTC. It encodes CASSLETGVKEQYF. Full variable domain (outside the CDR3, taken from reference TRBV5-1 and TRBJ2-7): KAGVTQTPRYLIKTRGQQVTLSCSPISGHRSVSWYQQTPGQGLQFLFEYFSETQRNKGNFPGRFSGRQFSNSRSEMNVSTLELGDSALYLCASSLETGVKEQYFGPGTRLTVT.

This clonotype was seen more than once but under ten times. The CDR3 protein is CSASSPTGGDQPQHF. The CDR3 DNA reads as TGCAGTGCCTCATCCCCCACAGGAGGGGATCAGCCCCAGCATTTT. The chain recombines TRBV20-1 with TRBJ1-5; tentatively, D is TRBD1 (5 bases). The germline V gene encodes CDR1 DFQATT and CDR2 SNEGSKA (reference sequence). Trimming took 6 bases from V and 5 from J, leaving 20 bases between them. The CDR3 is 15 residues long.

This clonotype came up a few times. The rearrangement uses TRBV7-2 and TRBJ2-4, with TRBD1 identical over 8 bases. This CDR3 is built from 14 residues. V trimming: 5 bases; J trimming: 8 bases; junction bases outside the gene matches: 8. Germline loops: CDR1 SGHTA, CDR2 FQGNSA. CDR3 DNA: TGTGCCAGCAGCACCAGGACAGGGTGGGACATTCAGTACTTC. It specifies CASSTRTGWDIQYF.

This clonotype has more than one count but fewer than ten. The rearrangement uses TRBV18 and TRBJ2-1; possibly TRBD2 for D (6 bases). The CDR3 sequence is 18 residues long. Trimming left V 3 bases short and J 4 bases short, with 22 bases between. CDR1 and CDR2 (germline): KGHSH, LQKENI. DNA for the CDR3: TGTGCCAGCTCACCGGAGTCAGCTGGGCTAGCGTGGTACAATGAGCAGTTCTTC. This sequence encodes CASSPESAGLAWYNEQFF. Full variable domain (outside the CDR3, taken from reference TRBV18 and TRBJ2-1): NAGVMQNPRHLVRRRGQEARLRCSPMKGHSHVYWYRQLPEEGLKFMVYLQKENIIDESGMPKERFSAEFPKEGPSILRIQQVVRGDSAAYFCASSPESAGLAWYNEQFFGPGTRLTVL.

This clonotype was seen only a few times. V is TRBV12-3 or TRBV12-4 and J is TRBJ1-4, with 8 bases identical to TRBD1. Germline trimming cut 2 bases from V and 7 bases from J; bases unmatched to any gene: 6. The CDR3 spans 15 residues. CDR3 sequence (DNA): TGTGCCAGCAGTTTAAGCCGGACAGGGCGTGAAAAACTGTTTTTT. Translating gives CASSLSRTGREKLFF.

This clonotype was seen only a few times. This chain connects TRBV10-3 to TRBJ2-1; 8 positions agree with TRBD2. CDR1 and CDR2 from the germline V gene are ENHRY and SYGVKD. The CDR3 runs to 16 residues. The ends lost 11 bases at V and 0 bases at J; junction bases unmatched: 12. DNA of the CDR3: TGTGCCGCATCACTAGCGGATCATAGCTCCTACAATGAGCAGTTCTTC. As protein: CAASLADHSSYNEQFF.

This clonotype was counted only a few times. The rearrangement uses TRBV5-1 and TRBJ1-2, with D unclear. The germline V and J ends were trimmed by 0 bases and 0 bases, with 9 bases remaining between them. CDR1 SGHRS and CDR2 YFSETQ come from the germline V gene. The CDR3 contains 15 residues. The DNA for the CDR3 is TGCGCCAGCAGCTTGGCCGGGCTAACTAACTATGGCTACACCTTC. It specifies CASSLAGLTNYGYTF.

The chain has TRBV7-9 and TRBJ2-1; D perhaps matches TRBD2 (5 bases). Germline V gene data show CDR1 as SEHNR and CDR2 as FQNEAQ (reference sequence). The length of the CDR3 is 15 residues. V lost 4 bases to trimming and J lost 5 bases, with 15 bases between them. CDR3 protein: CASSWTSPPDNEQFF. As DNA, the CDR3 is TGTGCCAGCAGCTGGACTTCCCCTCCCGACAATGAGCAGTTCTTC.

V is TRBV21-1 and J is TRBJ1-1. TRBV21-1 is given as a pseudogene. This CDR3 spans 19 amino acids. The CDR3 DNA reads TGTGCCAGCAGCAAAGGCGGGACTCAACGTTATTATCGTAACACTGAAGCTTTCTTT. Translated: CASSKGGTQRYYRNTEAFF.

The gene calls are TRBV20-1 and TRBJ1-1, with D perhaps matching TRBD1 (5 bases). Germline V gene lookup returns CDR1 DFQATT and CDR2 SNEGSKA (reference sequence). The V and J ends lost 5 bases and 9 bases respectively, with 19 bases between them. The CDR3 covers 13 residues. As DNA, the CDR3 is TGCAGTGCTTTGGGGCAGGAGGGTCCTAAAGCTTTCTTT. This translates into CSALGQEGPKAFF.

The chain carries TRBV5-6 and TRBJ1-2; 8 bases fit TRBD1. J was trimmed by 2 bases and V by 2 bases; bases with no gene match: 17. The V gene's germline CDR1 is SGHDT and CDR2 YYEEEE. The CDR3 consists of 19 residues. CDR3 DNA sequence: TGTGCCAGCAGCTTCCCGGACAGGGCGATTCTTGATCTGAACTATGGCTACACCTTC. It yields the protein CASSFPDRAILDLNYGYTF.

This rearrangement joins TRBV12-3 or TRBV12-4 to TRBJ2-7; D may be TRBD1 or TRBD2 (5 bases each). The length of the CDR3 is 13 residues. Between the trimmed V and J ends, which lost 3 bases and 6 bases, there was a span of 12 bases. CDR3 residues: CASSFSRDAEQYV. The DNA of the CDR3 is TGTGCCAGCAGTTTCTCCAGGGACGCCGAGCAGTACGTC.

The chain combines TRBV6-2 or TRBV6-3 with TRBJ2-3; D is perhaps TRBD1 (6 bases). Germline-derived CDR1 and CDR2 are MNHEY and SVGEGT. The V and J ends lost 9 bases and 1 base respectively, with 14 bases between them. CDR3 length: 14 amino acids. In DNA form, the CDR3 reads TGTGCCAGTACCTACAGGGTGGGCACAGATACGCAGTATTTT. Translation: CASTYRVGTDTQYF.

There are a few counts of this clonotype. The chain couples TRBV7-6 to TRBJ2-7, with 9 bases identical to TRBD2. CDR1 is SGHVS, CDR2 FNYEAQ, per germline. There are 17 residues in the CDR3. V shed 5 bases and J 3 bases; nucleotides not matched to a gene: 14. CDR3 protein: CASSLSGSATLLYEQYF. In DNA form, the CDR3 reads TGTGCCAGCAGCCTTAGCGGGAGTGCAACCCTTCTCTACGAGCAGTACTTC. Looking up the rest from reference TRBV7-6 and TRBJ2-7 gives the full variable domain: GAGVSQSPRYKVTKRGQDVALRCDPISGHVSLYWYRQALGQGPEFLTYFNYEAQQDKSGLPNDRFSAERPEGSISTLTIQRTEQRDSAMYRCASSLSGSATLLYEQYFGPGTRLTVT.

This chain joins TRBV6-5 and TRBJ2-7, with D perhaps matching TRBD1 (5 bases). The V gene lost 0 bases and the J gene lost 3 bases, with 9 bases spanning the gap. The germline gives CDR1 MNHEY, CDR2 SVGAGI. The CDR3 spans 14 residues. In DNA, the CDR3 is TGTGCCAGCAGTTACTCGGGGCAGGTCTACGAGCAGTACTTC. This gives the protein CASSYSGQVYEQYF.

This rearrangement joins TRBV25-1 to TRBJ1-1, with D unclear. CDR3 length: 13 amino acids. Germline V gene sequence: CDR1 MGHDK, CDR2 SYGVNS. The V gene lost 2 bases and the J gene lost 1 base, with 5 bases spanning the gap. The DNA of the CDR3 is TGTGCCAGCAGTGAACCAGGGAACACTGAAGCTTTCTTT. It is translated as CASSEPGNTEAFF.

This chain joins TRBV12-3 or TRBV12-4 and TRBJ2-1, with 9 nucleotides matching TRBD1. J lost 4 bases, V lost 7 bases, and 5 bases had no gene match. The CDR3 is made up of 14 amino acids. The CDR3 bases are TGTGCCAGCAACGGACAGGGGCCTTACAATGAGCAGTTCTTC. As protein: CASNGQGPYNEQFF.